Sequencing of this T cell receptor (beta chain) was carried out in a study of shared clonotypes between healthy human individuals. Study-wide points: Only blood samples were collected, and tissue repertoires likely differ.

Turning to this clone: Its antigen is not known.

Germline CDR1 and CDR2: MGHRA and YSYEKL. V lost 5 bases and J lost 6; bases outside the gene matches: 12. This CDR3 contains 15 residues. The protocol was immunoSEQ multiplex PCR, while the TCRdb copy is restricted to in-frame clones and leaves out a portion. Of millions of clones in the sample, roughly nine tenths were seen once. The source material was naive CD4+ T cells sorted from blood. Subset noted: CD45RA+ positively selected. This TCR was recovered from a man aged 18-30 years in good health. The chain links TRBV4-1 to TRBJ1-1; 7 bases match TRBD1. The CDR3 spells CASSEGGGGLAEAFF. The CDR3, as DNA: TGCGCCAGCAGCGAAGGGGGCGGGGGGCTAGCTGAAGCTTTCTTT.